This T cell receptor (beta chain) was recorded in a study of follicular helper T cells after annual influenza vaccination. Time point: 2013-2014 season, 7 days after vaccination. Germline lookup yields CDR1 LNHNV and CDR2 YYDKDF (reference sequence). The trim removed 9 bases at V and 5 bases at J, leaving 9 bases unmatched. The CDR3 runs to 13 residues. This clone was seen a single time. TCRdb keeps only in-frame clones here, not all; method: immunoSEQ multiplex PCR. The table lists 5,000 to 6,000 clones, approximately 89% of them singletons. The chain has TRBV15 and TRBJ1-1; 7 bases line up with TRBD1. This material consisted of CXCR5+ CD38- circulating T follicular helper cells from blood, taken 7 days after influenza vaccination. The subset is: circulating Tfh, non-naive CD4+CXCR5+PD-1+ (ICOS+CD38+ or ICOS-CD38-). This receptor was identified in an adult who received the influenza vaccine. This CDR3 is CATKEGAQTEAFF. DNA of the CDR3: TGTGCCACTAAAGAGGGGGCGCAGACTGAAGCTTTCTTT.